This paragraph covers one T cell receptor (beta chain) sequence. Antigen: not known. Roughly 0.45 to 1 ug RNA was reverse transcribed with random hexamers. Across 54 Vbeta and 13 Jbeta, TCR beta CDR3 was amplified with immunoSEQ multiplex PCR. One entry per CDR3 protein, called by TCRdb with MiXCR from the immunoSEQ multiplex PCR reads. The sample yields 400,000 or so distinct CDR3 sequences, 85% seen once. This specimen comes from a study of CD8 T cells in Susac syndrome. Findings and caveats of the study: The relatively small number of individuals in the TCR sequencing and HLA analysis was acknowledged by the study.

V was pared by 4 bases and J by 1 base, with 14 bases between. CDR1 and CDR2 from the germline V gene are SQVTM and ANQGSEA. The CDR3 is made up of 14 amino acids. Sequencing of TCR beta was undertaken in CD8+ and CD4+ T cells derived from blood. TEMRA cells were enriched by FACS, and CD4+ and CD8+ T cells were negatively isolated. The sample consisted of CD8+ T cells from PBMCs. J is TRBJ2-7 and V is TRBV29-1; no firm D call. This receptor was taken from a human donor with multiple sclerosis. The CDR3 sequence is CSVALGWQSYEQYF. CDR3 nucleotide sequence: TGCAGCGTTGCCTTGGGGTGGCAGTCCTACGAGCAGTACTTC.